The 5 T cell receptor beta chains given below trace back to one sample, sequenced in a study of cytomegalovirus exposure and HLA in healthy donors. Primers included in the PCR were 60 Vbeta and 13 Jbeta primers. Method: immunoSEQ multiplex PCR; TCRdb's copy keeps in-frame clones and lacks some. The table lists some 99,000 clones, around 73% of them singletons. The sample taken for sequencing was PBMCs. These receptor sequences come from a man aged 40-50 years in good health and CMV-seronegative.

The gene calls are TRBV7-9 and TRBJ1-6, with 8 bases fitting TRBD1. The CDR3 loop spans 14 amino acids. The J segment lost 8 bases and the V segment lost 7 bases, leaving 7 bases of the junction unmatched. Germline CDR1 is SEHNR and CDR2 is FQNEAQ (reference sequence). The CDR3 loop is CASTPTTGDSPLHF. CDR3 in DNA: TGTGCCAGCACCCCAACGACAGGGGATTCACCCCTCCACTTT.

In DNA form, the CDR3 reads TGTGCCAGCAGTTTACGGGGACTAGCGGGGGCCATGGGCACAGATACGCAGTATTTT. It specifies CASSLRGLAGAMGTDTQYF. The rearrangement links TRBV27 to TRBJ2-3, with 14 bases matching TRBD2. CDR3 length equals 19 residues. The germline V gene has CDR1 MNHEY and CDR2 SMNVEV (reference sequence). The V gene end was trimmed by 2 bases and the J gene end by 1 base; junction bases not matched to a gene: 8.

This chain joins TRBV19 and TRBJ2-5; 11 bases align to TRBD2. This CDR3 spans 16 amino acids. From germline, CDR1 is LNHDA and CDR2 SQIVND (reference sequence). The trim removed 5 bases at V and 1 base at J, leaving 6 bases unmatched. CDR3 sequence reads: CASSVLAGGFQETQYF. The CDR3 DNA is TGTGCCAGTAGTGTCCTAGCGGGGGGCTTCCAAGAGACCCAGTACTTC. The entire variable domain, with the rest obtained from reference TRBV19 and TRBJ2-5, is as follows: DGGITQSPKYLFRKEGQNVTLSCEQNLNHDAMYWYRQDPGQGLRLIYYSQIVNDFQKGDIAEGYSVSREKKESFPLTVTSAQKNPTAFYLCASSVLAGGFQETQYFGPGTRLLVL.

CDR3 amino acids: CASSLVGGHLYGYTF. For the CDR3, the DNA is TGCGCCAGCAGCTTGGTCGGGGGGCACCTCTATGGCTACACCTTC. The chain recombines TRBV5-1 with TRBJ1-2; possibly TRBD1 for D (6 bases). Germline V gene sequence: CDR1 SGHRS, CDR2 YFSETQ. V shed 0 bases and J shed 4 bases, with 13 bases lying between them. The CDR3 totals 15 residues.

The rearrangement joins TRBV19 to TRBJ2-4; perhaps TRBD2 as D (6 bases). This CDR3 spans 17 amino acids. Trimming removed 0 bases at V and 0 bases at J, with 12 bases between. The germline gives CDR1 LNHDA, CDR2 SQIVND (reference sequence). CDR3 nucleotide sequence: TGTGCCAGTAGTATAGATCCGGTGGGGGGAGCCAAAAACATTCAGTACTTC. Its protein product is CASSIDPVGGAKNIQYF. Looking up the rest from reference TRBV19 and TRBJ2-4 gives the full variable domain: DGGITQSPKYLFRKEGQNVTLSCEQNLNHDAMYWYRQDPGQGLRLIYYSQIVNDFQKGDIAEGYSVSREKKESFPLTVTSAQKNPTAFYLCASSIDPVGGAKNIQYFGAGTRLSVL.